What follows are 26 T cell receptor beta chains derived from one specimen sequenced in a study of T-cell memory formation after mild COVID-19. TCRdb itself ran the 5' RACE reads through MiXCR, one entry per CDR3 protein. The repertoire includes 300,000 to 400,000 distinct CDR3 sequences, roughly 15% of them detected once, and approximately 20% sits in the top ten. Sequencing input: PBMCs or a T cell subset sorted from them (not recorded which). Receptors were obtained from a young man who had mild COVID-19 (a few samples of this study predate the infection). Cell type and time point are not known.

The chain has TRBV12-3 or TRBV12-4 and TRBJ1-2; TRBD1 is a possible D gene (5 bases). Trimming removed 3 bases from V and 3 bases from J, with 11 bases in between. This CDR3 spans 14 amino acids. CDR3 in DNA: TGTGCCAGCAGTTTCTTGGGGGGGGACTATGGCTACACCTTC. Translation gives CASSFLGGDYGYTF.

The genes are TRBV7-2 and TRBJ1-1; no reliable D call. Between the trimmed V and J ends, which lost 3 bases and 1 base, there was a span of 9 bases. The germline CDR1 and CDR2 sequences are SGHTA and FQGNSA. The CDR3 has 14 amino acids. The CDR3 nucleotides are TGTGCCAGCAGCTTCACGGAAACGAACACTGAAGCTTTCTTT. As protein: CASSFTETNTEAFF.

Only a few counts were recorded for this clonotype. The chain combines TRBV29-1 with TRBJ2-5; 8 bases are shared with TRBD2. Per germline, CDR1 SQVTM and CDR2 ANQGSEA. The CDR3 sequence is 14 residues long. V shed 1 base and J 10 bases; nucleotides not matched to a gene: 11. The CDR3 loop reads CSVEALSSGLGQYF. The DNA of the CDR3 is TGCAGCGTTGAAGCGTTGTCTAGCGGGCTGGGCCAGTACTTC.

There are many counts of this clonotype. The V and J genes are TRBV15 and TRBJ2-5; D possibly corresponds to TRBD2 (6 bases). V shed 0 bases and J shed 3 bases, with 11 bases lying between them. The germline CDR1 and CDR2 sequences are LNHNV and YYDKDF (reference sequence). This CDR3 comprises 15 residues. Written as DNA, the CDR3 is TGTGCCACCAGCAGAGAATGGAGGGGCGAAGAGACCCAGTACTTC. Protein product: CATSREWRGEETQYF.

Only a few counts were recorded for this clonotype. V usage is TRBV12-3 or TRBV12-4 and J usage is TRBJ2-1; TRBD1 aligns across 11 bases. V shed 6 bases and J 0 bases; nucleotides not matched to a gene: 4. This CDR3 has 16 residues. The chain's CDR3 is CASSTGQGDSYNEQFF. CDR3 bases: TGTGCCAGCAGCACGGGACAGGGGGACTCCTACAATGAGCAGTTCTTC.

In its sample, this clonotype was seen many times. The chain recombines TRBV7-8 with TRBJ2-7; D remains ambiguous. Looked up from germline, CDR1 is SGHVS and CDR2 is FQNEAQ. V gave up 2 bases and J gave up 4 bases, with 9 bases separating them. There are 13 residues in the CDR3. The CDR3 nucleotides read TGTGCCAGCAGCTTAATCCCCCGATACGAGCAGTACGTC. This encodes CASSLIPRYEQYV.

This clonotype was recorded a few times. The rearrangement joins TRBV15 to TRBJ1-3; tentative D call: TRBD1 (6 bases). There are 13 residues in the CDR3. CDR1 and CDR2 from the germline V gene are LNHNV and YYDKDF (reference sequence). V lost 5 bases and J 4 bases, leaving 9 bases between the germline ends. The CDR3 sequence is CATSLQGGNTIYF. Here the CDR3 DNA reads TGTGCCACCAGCCTACAGGGCGGAAACACCATATATTTT.

The rearrangement links TRBV2 to TRBJ2-7; no reliable D call. The CDR3 length is 11 residues. CDR1 and CDR2 from the germline V gene are SNHLY and FYNNEI. V lost 7 bases, J lost 13 bases, and 17 bases lay in between. The DNA for the CDR3 is TGTGCCAGCACCGAGCAGACGGCGAAATACGTC. This gives the protein CASTEQTAKYV.

This clonotype was picked up a small number of times. The chain employs TRBV3-1 and TRBJ1-2; unclear D gene. The CDR3 loop spans 13 amino acids. Trimming took 1 base from V and 1 from J, leaving 4 bases between them. The V gene's germline CDR1 is LGHDT and CDR2 YNNKEL (reference sequence). CDR3 coding DNA: TGTGCCAGCAGCCAAGCCGTTAACTATGGCTACACCTTC. This sequence encodes CASSQAVNYGYTF. The variable domain in full, completed from reference TRBV3-1 and TRBJ1-2, reads DTAVSQTPKYLVTQMGNDKSIKCEQNLGHDTMYWYKQDSKKFLKIMFSYNNKELIINETVPNRFSPKSPDKAHLNLHINSLELGDSAVYFCASSQAVNYGYTFGSGTRLTVV.

This clonotype was counted only a few times. The chain recombines TRBV5-5 with TRBJ2-7; either TRBD1 or TRBD2 may fit D (5 bases each). The germline CDR1 and CDR2 sequences are SGHKS and YYEKEE (reference sequence). This CDR3 has 15 residues. V gave up 4 bases and J gave up 7 bases, with 21 bases separating them. The CDR3 loop reads CASSPGAGSSGEQYF. The CDR3 region has the DNA TGTGCCAGCAGCCCCGGGGCAGGGTCATCCGGTGAGCAGTACTTC.

The rearrangement uses TRBV7-2 and TRBJ2-3, with 7 positions matching TRBD1. Trimming cost V 5 bases and J 1 base; bases outside gene matches: 3. The germline V gene encodes CDR1 SGHTA and CDR2 FQGNSA. The CDR3 length is 14 residues. CDR3 sequence (DNA): TGTGCCAGCAGCGTTGGACAGGGCACAGATACGCAGTATTTT. This sequence encodes CASSVGQGTDTQYF.

About this clonotype itself: A much larger clone is a single base away; this may be a read error. V gene TRBV6-5 combines with J gene TRBJ1-5, with no clear D. This CDR3 spans 13 amino acids. Trimming cost V 5 bases and J 9 bases, with 14 bases left between them. Germline V gene lookup returns CDR1 MNHEY and CDR2 SVGAGI. The CDR3 bases are TGTGCCAGCAGTCGGGCTCATTGGGGGCCCCAGCATTTT. As protein: CASSRAHWGPQHF.

This clonotype has just a few counts. The chain employs TRBV11-2 and TRBJ1-1; D call uncertain. In germline, CDR1 is SGHAT, CDR2 FQNNGV. The CDR3 loop spans 16 amino acids. V was trimmed by 7 bases and J by 8 bases, leaving 26 bases between them. Here the CDR3 reads CASTPLAGRTLQEAFF. In nucleotides, the CDR3 is TGTGCCAGCACCCCCCTAGCGGGAAGAACACTCCAGGAAGCTTTCTTT.

This clonotype has just a few counts. V gene TRBV7-7 combines with J gene TRBJ2-5, with D maybe TRBD2 (5 bases). Germline V CDR1 and CDR2: SSHAT, FNYEAQ (reference sequence). This CDR3 is built from 15 residues. Trimming removed 1 base at V and 4 bases at J, with 13 bases between. CDR3 coding DNA: TGTGCCAGCAGCTTAGGAGGGTCCCGGAGAGAGACCCAGTACTTC. This sequence encodes CASSLGGSRRETQYF.

There are a few counts of this clonotype. The rearrangement joins TRBV5-4 to TRBJ2-1, with 7 bases identical to TRBD2. The junction had 14 bases not matched to a gene; V was cut back by 2 bases and J by 3 bases. Germline lookup yields CDR1 SGHNT and CDR2 YYREEE (reference sequence). This CDR3 has 18 residues. CDR3 in DNA: TGTGCCAGCAGCTTAGGGTCCTTCGGGACTATTGGCTACAATGAGCAGTTCTTC. Translated: CASSLGSFGTIGYNEQFF.

J is TRBJ2-5 and V is TRBV20-1; TRBD1 is a possible D gene (6 bases). V shed 0 bases and J shed 7 bases, with 12 bases lying between them. This CDR3 is 13 amino acids long. The germline CDR1 and CDR2 sequences are DFQATT and SNEGSKA (reference sequence). The CDR3, as DNA: TGCAGTGCTAGAGAGGCAGGGGCGTTGACCCAGTACTTC. Its translation is CSAREAGALTQYF.

Only a few counts were recorded for this clonotype. The chain carries TRBV6-5 and TRBJ1-1; D possibly corresponds to TRBD1 (5 bases). The germline V and J ends were trimmed by 0 bases and 2 bases, with 13 bases remaining between them. The CDR3 extends over 16 amino acids. The germline gives CDR1 MNHEY, CDR2 SVGAGI. The CDR3 region is CASSYSFWGSNTEAFF. The CDR3 DNA sequence: TGTGCCAGCAGTTACTCGTTCTGGGGCTCTAACACTGAAGCTTTCTTT.

This clonotype showed up just a few times. This sequence joins TRBV12-3 or TRBV12-4 and TRBJ2-5; 11 positions agree with TRBD2. The CDR3 has 16 amino acids. V shed 3 bases, J shed 3 bases, and the junction held 6 bases outside the gene matches. CDR3 amino acids: CASSFLAGGREETQYF. DNA for the CDR3: TGTGCCAGCAGTTTCTTAGCGGGGGGGCGTGAAGAGACCCAGTACTTC.

The V gene is TRBV5-6, the J gene TRBJ2-5; 9 positions match TRBD2. The germline V gene encodes CDR1 SGHDT and CDR2 YYEEEE. The J segment lost 7 bases and the V segment lost 4 bases, leaving 11 bases of the junction unmatched. The CDR3 has 15 amino acids. CDR3 residues: CASSLPGLAGGTQYF. In nucleotides, the CDR3 is TGTGCCAGCAGCCTTCCGGGACTAGCAGGGGGGACCCAGTACTTC.

The chain combines TRBV7-6 with TRBJ1-1, with 8 bases lining up with TRBD1. V was clipped by 8 bases and J by 4 bases; unmatched bases: 3. The CDR3 is 12 residues long. Germline lookup yields CDR1 SGHVS and CDR2 FNYEAQ. The CDR3 DNA follows: TGTGCCAGCCAGGGGGCCTCCACTGAAGCTTTCTTT. It specifies CASQGASTEAFF.

A few counts support this clonotype. The CDR3 DNA is TGTGCCAGCAGCTTTCGGCAGGGGGCAACAGATACGCAGTATTTT. Translation: CASSFRQGATDTQYF. The V and J genes are TRBV7-2 and TRBJ2-3; 8 bases are shared with TRBD1. V lost 3 bases to trimming and J lost 3 bases; unmatched junction nucleotides: 5. The germline V gene has CDR1 SGHTA and CDR2 FQGNSA. The CDR3 runs 15 residues. The full variable domain, rest sourced from reference TRBV7-2 and TRBJ2-3, is GAGVSQSPSNKVTEKGKDVELRCDPISGHTALYWYRQSLGQGLEFLIYFQGNSAPDKSGLPSDRFSAERTGGSVSTLTIQRTQQEDSAVYLCASSFRQGATDTQYFGPGTRLTVL.

In this sample, this clonotype turned up a few times. This chain joins TRBV7-9 and TRBJ2-7; 9 bases agree with TRBD2. Germline assignment: CDR1 SEHNR and CDR2 FQNEAQ (reference sequence). The CDR3 runs 16 residues. J gave up 1 base and V 1 base, and 5 bases lay outside the gene matches. CDR3: CASSLGTSVSSYEQYV. The CDR3 region has the DNA TGTGCCAGCAGCTTAGGGACTAGCGTCTCGTCCTACGAGCAGTACGTC.

This clonotype was seen a handful of times. The rearrangement joins TRBV15 to TRBJ1-5; no clear D. Germline CDR1 LNHNV, CDR2 YYDKDF (reference sequence). The CDR3 has 14 residues. The V end lost 2 bases, the J end lost 4 bases, and 9 bases lay between the germline ends. CDR3 region: CATSRPPGNQPQHF. The DNA for the CDR3 is TGTGCCACCAGCAGACCCCCGGGGAATCAGCCCCAGCATTTT.

This clonotype was counted many times. The J gene is TRBJ2-1, the V gene TRBV5-6; 8 nucleotides line up with TRBD1. The CDR3 runs to 17 residues. Trimming at V came to 6 bases and at J to 3 bases, leaving 14 bases not matched to a gene. Germline V gives CDR1 SGHDT, CDR2 YYEEEE. The DNA of the CDR3 is TGTGCCAGCAACTTAGACAGGGGCGCGGTACTCTACAATGAGCAGTTCTTC. The encoded protein is CASNLDRGAVLYNEQFF.

In its sample, this clonotype was seen a few times. V gene TRBV6-6 combines with J gene TRBJ1-4; D is undetermined. The CDR3 sequence is 15 residues long. Trimming pared 6 bases from V and 6 bases from J, leaving 17 bases between. Germline CDR1 MNHNY, CDR2 SVGAGI (reference sequence). The CDR3 DNA follows: TGTGCCAGCAGCTCCGGAGCTGCATGGGATGAAAAACTGTTTTTT. This encodes CASSSGAAWDEKLFF.

The chain carries TRBV20-1 and TRBJ2-7, with a possible D match to TRBD1 (6 bases). This CDR3 is built from 13 residues. The V end lost 6 bases, the J end lost 0 bases, and 12 bases lay between the germline ends. Germline loops: CDR1 DFQATT, CDR2 SNEGSKA (reference sequence). DNA of the CDR3: TGCAGTGCGGACAAGGACAGCTCCTACGAGCAGTACTTC. Translating it yields CSADKDSSYEQYF.